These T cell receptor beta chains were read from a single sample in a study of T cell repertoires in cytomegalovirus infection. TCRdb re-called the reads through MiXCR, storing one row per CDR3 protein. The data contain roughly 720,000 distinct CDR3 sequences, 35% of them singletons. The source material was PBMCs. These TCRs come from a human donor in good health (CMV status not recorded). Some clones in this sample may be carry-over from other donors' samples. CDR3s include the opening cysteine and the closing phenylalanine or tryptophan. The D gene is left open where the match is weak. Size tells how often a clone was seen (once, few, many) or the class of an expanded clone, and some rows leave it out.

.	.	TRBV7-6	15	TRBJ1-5	TGTGCCAGCAGTCAAGGGGGTTCTGGGAAACAGCCCCAGCATTTT	CASSQGGSGKQPQHF
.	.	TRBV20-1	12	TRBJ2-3	TGCAGTGCAGGACTTATCACAGATACGCAGTATTTT	CSAGLITDTQYF
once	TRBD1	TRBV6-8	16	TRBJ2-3	TGTGCCAGCAGTTACGGCAGGGGGATATTGATGGATACGCAGTATTTT	CASSYGRGILMDTQYF
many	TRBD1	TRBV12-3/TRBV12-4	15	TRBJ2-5	TGTGCCAGCAGTGAAGGACAGGGAAATGTAGAGACCCAGTACTTC	CASSEGQGNVETQYF
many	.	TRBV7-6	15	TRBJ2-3	TGTGCCAGCAGCCCCGCTTCGGCAGCTACAGATACGCAGTATTTT	CASSPASAATDTQYF
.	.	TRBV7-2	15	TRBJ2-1	TGTGCCAGCAGCTTAGCCGCCGGGGGATACAATGAGCAGTTCTTC	CASSLAAGGYNEQFF
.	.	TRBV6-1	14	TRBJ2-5	TGTGCCAGCAGTGTCCGGCACGGCCAAGAGACCCAGTACTTC	CASSVRHGQETQYF
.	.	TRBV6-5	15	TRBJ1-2	TGTGCCAGCAGCCCTCGGGGGGCGCAGTTACTTGGCTACACCTTC	CASSPRGAQLLGYTF
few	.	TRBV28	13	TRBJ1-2	TGTGCCAGCAATCGGCCAGGGGACTATGGCTACACCTTC	CASNRPGDYGYTF
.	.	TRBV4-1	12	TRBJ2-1	TGCGCCAGCAGCTCCAACAGGAATGAGCAGTTCTTC	CASSSNRNEQFF
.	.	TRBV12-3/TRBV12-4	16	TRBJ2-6	TGTGCCGTCAGTCCGGCGCACAACCCTTGGGCCAACGTCCCGACTTTC	CAVSPAHNPWANVPTF
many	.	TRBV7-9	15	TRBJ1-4	TGTGCCAGCAGCTTATTCGGGACGATAAATGAAAAACTGTTTTTT	CASSLFGTINEKLFF
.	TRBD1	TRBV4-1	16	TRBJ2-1	TGCGCCAGCAGCCAAGTCCCCCGGGACAGGGTCAATGAGCAGTTCTTC	CASSQVPRDRVNEQFF
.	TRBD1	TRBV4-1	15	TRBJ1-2	TGCGCCAGCAGACACGGACAGGCAACTAACTATGGCTACACCTTC	CASRHGQATNYGYTF
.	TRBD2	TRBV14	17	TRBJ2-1	TGTGCCAGCAGCCAAGGTTGGCCGGGACTAGAGGAAGGTGAGCAGTTCTTC	CASSQGWPGLEEGEQFF
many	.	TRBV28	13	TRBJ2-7	TGTGCCACCACTACTCCAAGCTCCTACGAGCAGTACTTC	CATTTPSSYEQYF
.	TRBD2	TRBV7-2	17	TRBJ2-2	TGTGCCAGCAGCCCTGCAAGCGGGAGGGCCAGGACCGGGGAAATGTTTTTT	CASSPASGRARTGEMFF
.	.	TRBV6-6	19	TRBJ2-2	TGTGCCAGCAGTTACTCGTGTATTCGGGAATCACAGAACACCGGGGAGCTGTTTTTT	CASSYSCIRESQNTGELFF
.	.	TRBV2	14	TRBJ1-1	TGTGCCAGCAGTGAGGGCTTGGGGGGCACTGAAGCTTTCTTT	CASSEGLGGTEAFF
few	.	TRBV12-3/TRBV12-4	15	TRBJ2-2	TGTGCCAGCAGTTTAGCGCCTCTGGTTCCCGGGGAGCTGTTTTTT	CASSLAPLVPGELFF
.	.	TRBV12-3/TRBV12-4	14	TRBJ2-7	TGTGCCAGAGGGTTTTCTACAGGTTCCTACGAGCAGTACTTC	CARGFSTGSYEQYF
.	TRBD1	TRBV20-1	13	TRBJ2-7	TGCAGTGCCAGGGGACAGGGGGCACACGAGCCGTACTTC	CSARGQGAHEPYF
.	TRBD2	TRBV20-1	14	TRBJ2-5	TGCAGTGCTAGAGACGGGACTAGCGTCGAGACCCAGTACTTC	CSARDGTSVETQYF
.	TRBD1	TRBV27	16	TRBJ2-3	TGTGCCAGCAGTTCCTGGACAGGGGGGGGCACAGATACGCAGTATTTT	CASSSWTGGGTDTQYF
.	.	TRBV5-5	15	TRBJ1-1	TGTGCCAGCAGCTCCGCAGTCTACCTGAACACTGAAGCTTTCTTT	CASSSAVYLNTEAFF
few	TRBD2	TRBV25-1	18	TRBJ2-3	TGTGCCAGCAGTGAAAGAGGGGTAGCGGGACACCCGGTTGGTACGCAGTATTTT	CASSERGVAGHPVGTQYF
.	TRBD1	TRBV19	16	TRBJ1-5	TGTGCCAGTAGTATGTTAGACAGGGCGGTATTTCAGCCCCAGCATTTT	CASSMLDRAVFQPQHF
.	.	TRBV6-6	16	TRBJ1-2	TGTGCCAGCCCCGGCCAGAAGGGAAGGGCTAACTATGGCTACACCTTC	CASPGQKGRANYGYTF
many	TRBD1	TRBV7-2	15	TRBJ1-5	TGTGCCAGCAGCTGGGACAGGGCCAGCAATCAGCCCCAGCATTTT	CASSWDRASNQPQHF
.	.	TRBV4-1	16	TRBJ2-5	TGCGCCAGCAGCCAAGATGATCTGCGAAACAGAAAGACCCAGTACTTC	CASSQDDLRNRKTQYF
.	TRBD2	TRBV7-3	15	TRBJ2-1	TGTGCCTGCAGCTCGACTAGCGGGGGGGCGAGTGAGCAGTTCTTC	CACSSTSGGASEQFF
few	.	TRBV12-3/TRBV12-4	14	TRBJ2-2	TGTGCCAGCATCCTCGGACCAAACACCGGGGAGCTGTTTTTT	CASILGPNTGELFF
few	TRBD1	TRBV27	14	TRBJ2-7	TGTGCCAGCAGTCCTAGACAGGGGGTAAACGAGCAGTACTTC	CASSPRQGVNEQYF
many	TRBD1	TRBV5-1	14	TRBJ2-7	TGTGCCAGCAGCCCCGGGACAGGGGGCTACGAGCAGTACTTC	CASSPGTGGYEQYF
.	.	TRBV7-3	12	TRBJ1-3	TGTGCCAGCTCCACAGGGGGAAACACCATATATTTT	CASSTGGNTIYF
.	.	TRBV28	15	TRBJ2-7	TGTGCCAGCAGGGGACCAGGGACAAGCTCCTACGAGCAGTACTTC	CASRGPGTSSYEQYF
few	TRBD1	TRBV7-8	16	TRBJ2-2	TGTGCCAGCAGCTCTGGACAGGGTAGAGAGACCGGGGAGCTGTTTTTT	CASSSGQGRETGELFF
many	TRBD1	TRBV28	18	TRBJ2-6	TGTGCCAGCAGTTTCTACGGACAGGCTACGGGAGGGGCCAACGTCCTGACTTTC	CASSFYGQATGGANVLTF
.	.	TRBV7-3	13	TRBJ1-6	TGTTCCAGCGTCAAGGGTTCTTATTCACCCCTCCACTTT	CSSVKGSYSPLHF
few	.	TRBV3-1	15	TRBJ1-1	TGTGCCAGCAGCCAAGATATGGGCAGGGACACTGAAGCTTTCTTT	CASSQDMGRDTEAFF
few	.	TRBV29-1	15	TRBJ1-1	TGCAGCGTTGGAGGCGGGGGGACGGCGGCCACTGAAGCTTTCTTT	CSVGGGGTAATEAFF
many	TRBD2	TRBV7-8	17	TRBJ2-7	TGTGCCAGCAGCTTATGGGTGGCGGGGGAGAGCTCCTACGAGCAGTACTTC	CASSLWVAGESSYEQYF
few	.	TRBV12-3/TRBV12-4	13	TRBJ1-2	TGTGCCAGCAGTTTACAGCGGCAGGGCGGCTACACCTTC	CASSLQRQGGYTF
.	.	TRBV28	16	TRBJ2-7	TGTGCCAGCAGCACCACCAAACAGGGTCCGGCGTACGAGCAGTACTTC	CASSTTKQGPAYEQYF
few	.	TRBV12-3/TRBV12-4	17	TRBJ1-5	TGTGCCAGCAGCCTACATGTGGGGGGGATTAGCAATCAGCCCCAGCATTTT	CASSLHVGGISNQPQHF
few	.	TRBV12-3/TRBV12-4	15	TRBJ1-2	TGTGCCAGCAGTTTTACCTCGACAGTTAACTATGGCTACACCTTC	CASSFTSTVNYGYTF
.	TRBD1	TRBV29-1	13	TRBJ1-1	TGCAGCGCTCGGGACAGGGTTAACACTGAAGCTTTCTTT	CSARDRVNTEAFF
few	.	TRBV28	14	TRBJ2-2	TGTGCCGGTGGTCTAGCGAGCAACACCGGGGAGCTGTTTTTT	CAGGLASNTGELFF
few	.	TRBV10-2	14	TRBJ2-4	TGCGCCAGCAGTGAGCGGGGGAGGACGAACATTCAGTACTTC	CASSERGRTNIQYF
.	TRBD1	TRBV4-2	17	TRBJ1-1	TGTGCCAGCAGCCGACAACTCCGGGACAGGGTGAACACTGAAGCTTTCTTT	CASSRQLRDRVNTEAFF
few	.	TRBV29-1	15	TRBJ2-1	TGCAGCGTTAACCCAGGGGGGGTTAAAAGGGATGAGCAGTTCTTC	CSVNPGGVKRDEQFF
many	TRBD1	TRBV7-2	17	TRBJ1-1	TGTGCCAGCAGCTTCTTCGGGCTACAGGGGGCGGATACTGAAGCTTTCTTT	CASSFFGLQGADTEAFF
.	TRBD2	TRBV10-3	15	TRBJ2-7	TGTGCCATCAGTGAGTCGGGGGGGGTTGGCTACGAGCAGTACTTC	CAISESGGVGYEQYF
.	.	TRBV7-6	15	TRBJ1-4	TGTGCCAGCAGCTTAGGGGCGACATCTAATGAAAAACTGTTTTTT	CASSLGATSNEKLFF